Below are 27 T cell receptor beta chains sequenced from a single sample in a study of blood T cell repertoires in COVID-19 (dated by TCRdb to 2020 to 2022). Library preparation used the immunoSEQ multiplex PCR assay. The table comes from immuneACCESS by way of TCRdb, which keeps in-frame sequences with V and J called. Part of the clones is missing from these tables; in studies checked, under half for an unresolved V gene and the rest for unknown reasons. The sample table shows around 94,000 clones, and 60% to 80% are seen once. The top ten clonotypes cover about 9% of the sample. The sample consisted of peripheral blood. The receptors here all came from a man between 60 and 70 years old with active or convalescent COVID-19.

V usage is TRBV9 and J usage is TRBJ2-3; 14 nucleotides align to TRBD2. Trimming at V came to 4 bases and at J to 4 bases, leaving 5 bases not matched to a gene. The CDR3 sequence is 16 residues long. Looked up from germline, CDR1 is SGDLS and CDR2 is YYNGEE. Written as DNA, the CDR3 is TGTGCCAGCAGCCGTGGGACTAGCGGGAGTTCAGATACGCAGTATTTT. Residues: CASSRGTSGSSDTQYF.

The gene calls are TRBV4-1 and TRBJ2-1, with D perhaps matching TRBD2 (6 bases). This CDR3 is built from 12 residues. Trimming removed 0 bases from V and 13 bases from J, with 10 bases in between. Germline-derived CDR1 and CDR2 are MGHRA and YSYEKL. In nucleotides, the CDR3 is TGCGCCAGCAGCCAAGATAGGGCGGGACAGTTCTTC. It is translated as CASSQDRAGQFF.

V gene TRBV30 combines with J gene TRBJ1-3, with no clear D. Germline CDR1 GTSNPN, CDR2 SVGIG (reference sequence). With 2 bases removed from V and 0 bases from J, the gap between germline ends came to 5 bases. This CDR3 is built from 13 residues. The CDR3 sequence is CAWSLSSGNTIYF. Written as DNA, the CDR3 is TGTGCCTGGAGTCTTAGCTCTGGAAACACCATATATTTT.

In nucleotides, the CDR3 is TGTGCCACCAGTGAACCAACAGGGGCCGGGGCCAACGTCCTGACTTTC. It codes for CATSEPTGAGANVLTF. The rearrangement uses TRBV24-1 and TRBJ2-6; 7 bases line up with TRBD1. Germline V gene lookup returns CDR1 KGHDR and CDR2 SFDVKD. Germline trimming cut 4 bases from V and 4 bases from J; bases unmatched to any gene: 6. The CDR3 is made up of 16 amino acids.

This clone turned up a few times. The genes are TRBV19 and TRBJ2-7, with D possibly matching TRBD2 (5 bases). This CDR3 region has 14 residues. CDR1 is LNHDA, CDR2 SQIVND, per germline (reference sequence). V lost 5 bases and J lost 2, with 13 bases in between. DNA for the CDR3: TGTGCCAGTAGTCGGGGTGGGAAAGCCTACGAGCAGTACTTC. Protein sequence: CASSRGGKAYEQYF.

The chain recombines TRBV19 with TRBJ2-5, with 9 bases that match TRBD1. The length of the CDR3 is 15 residues. The V and J ends lost 5 bases and 2 bases, in that order; junction bases with no gene match: 6. Germline V gene data show CDR1 as LNHDA and CDR2 as SQIVND (reference sequence). The CDR3 DNA reads as TGTGCCAGTAGTTCCCCGACAGGGGGTCAAGAGACCCAGTACTTC. Its protein product is CASSSPTGGQETQYF.

The chain recombines TRBV7-6 with TRBJ2-2, with TRBD2 matching over 8 bases. In germline, CDR1 is SGHVS, CDR2 FNYEAQ. The V gene end was trimmed by 6 bases and the J gene end by 5 bases; junction bases not matched to a gene: 8. The CDR3 spans 15 residues. CDR3 sequence reads: CASRKLAVGTGELFF. The CDR3 coding sequence is TGTGCCAGCAGGAAACTAGCGGTGGGAACCGGGGAGCTGTTTTTT. Combining the CDR3 with reference TRBV7-6 and TRBJ2-2 gives the whole variable domain GAGVSQSPRYKVTKRGQDVALRCDPISGHVSLYWYRQALGQGPEFLTYFNYEAQQDKSGLPNDRFSAERPEGSISTLTIQRTEQRDSAMYRCASRKLAVGTGELFFGEGSRLTVL.

The chain uses TRBV5-1 and TRBJ2-1, with 9 bases lining up with TRBD1. With V trimmed by 4 bases and J by 3 bases, 8 bases remained unmatched. This CDR3 spans 16 amino acids. Germline lookup yields CDR1 SGHRS and CDR2 YFSETQ. CDR3 sequence: CASSGGTGYSYNEQFF. CDR3 DNA: TGCGCCAGCAGCGGGGGGACAGGGTATAGCTACAATGAGCAGTTCTTC.

The rearrangement links TRBV6-5 to TRBJ2-1; the D gene is possibly TRBD2 (5 bases). The CDR3 runs to 15 residues. Germline values: CDR1 MNHEY, CDR2 SVGAGI. V lost 8 bases and J lost 0, with 14 bases in between. The CDR3 nucleotides read TGTGCCAGCTATGAGAGCGGTTACTCCTACAATGAGCAGTTCTTC. Amino acid sequence: CASYESGYSYNEQFF.

This rearrangement joins TRBV2 to TRBJ1-2; D possibly corresponds to TRBD1 (5 bases). Trimming stripped 3 bases from V and 6 bases from J, with 14 bases between. The germline V gene has CDR1 SNHLY and CDR2 FYNNEI. The CDR3 extends over 14 amino acids. Here the CDR3 reads CASSEVEAGHGYTF. The CDR3 DNA sequence: TGTGCCAGCAGTGAGGTTGAGGCAGGGCATGGCTACACCTTC.

The chain employs TRBV24-1 and TRBJ2-5, with TRBD2 as a possible D gene (5 bases). The CDR3 length is 14 residues. The V and J ends lost 4 bases and 5 bases respectively, with 13 bases between them. Looked up from germline, CDR1 is KGHDR and CDR2 is SFDVKD. The CDR3, as DNA: TGTGCCACCAGTGACGCGGACTTAGGTGAGACCCAGTACTTC. Translated, it gives CATSDADLGETQYF.

The chain carries TRBV5-8 and TRBJ2-5, with 7 bases matching TRBD1. The germline CDR1 and CDR2 sequences are SGHTS and YDEGEE. The CDR3 length is 16 residues. V lost 4 bases, J lost 5 bases, and 14 bases stayed unmatched. This CDR3 reads CASSATGRIVAETQYF. CDR3 nucleotide sequence: TGTGCCAGCAGCGCGACAGGGCGGATTGTTGCGGAGACCCAGTACTTC. The full variable domain, in which reference TRBV5-8 and TRBJ2-5 provide the parts outside the CDR3, is EAGVTQSPTHLIKTRGQQATLRCSPISGHTSVYWYQQALGLGLQFLLWYDEGEERNRGNFPPRFSGRQFPNYSSELNVNALELEDSALYLCASSATGRIVAETQYFGPGTRLLVL.

In its sample, this clone was seen once. The rearrangement uses TRBV7-2 and TRBJ2-3, with 10 bases matching TRBD2. J lost 5 bases, V lost 0 bases, and 8 bases had no gene match. Germline CDR1 is SGHTA and CDR2 is FQGNSA. The CDR3 contains 17 residues. CDR3 amino acids: CASSLASLAGARDTQYF. DNA of the CDR3: TGTGCCAGCAGCTTAGCGAGTCTAGCGGGAGCCCGAGATACGCAGTATTTT.

The chain carries TRBV5-4 and TRBJ2-5, with no clear D. The V end was cut by 8 bases, the J end by 3 bases, with 11 bases between. CDR3 length: 12 residues. From germline, CDR1 is SGHNT and CDR2 YYREEE (reference sequence). CDR3 region: CASPSGEETQYF. As DNA, the CDR3 is TGTGCCAGTCCCTCGGGTGAAGAGACCCAGTACTTC.

The chain joins TRBV5-5 to TRBJ1-5, with 10 positions matching TRBD1. The CDR3 runs 15 residues. Germline V lookup: CDR1 SGHKS, CDR2 YYEKEE (reference sequence). J gave up 4 bases and V 4 bases, and 5 bases lay outside the gene matches. CDR3: CASSGTGQGNQPQHF. CDR3 DNA: TGTGCCAGCAGCGGAACGGGACAGGGGAATCAGCCCCAGCATTTT.

The chain joins TRBV6-1 to TRBJ1-2; 8 bases fit TRBD1. J was trimmed by 0 bases and V by 4 bases; bases with no gene match: 13. The length of the CDR3 is 18 residues. The germline gives CDR1 MNHNS, CDR2 SASEGT. The CDR3 reads CASSVPRGTGLSNYGYTF. The CDR3, as DNA: TGTGCCAGCAGTGTCCCGCGAGGGACAGGACTCTCTAACTATGGCTACACCTTC.

This sequence joins TRBV9 and TRBJ2-3; TRBD2 aligns across 7 bases. J lost 1 base, V lost 4 bases, and 12 bases had no gene match. The CDR3 consists of 17 residues. The germline CDR1 and CDR2 sequences are SGDLS and YYNGEE. CDR3 sequence: CASSSGAVRERTDTQYF. The CDR3 DNA reads TGTGCCAGCAGCTCCGGGGCGGTGCGGGAGCGCACAGATACGCAGTATTTT. The variable domain in full, completed from reference TRBV9 and TRBJ2-3, reads DSGVTQTPKHLITATGQRVTLRCSPRSGDLSVYWYQQSLDQGLQFLIQYYNGEERAKGNILERFSAQQFPDLHSELNLSSLELGDSALYFCASSSGAVRERTDTQYFGPGTRLTVL.

The gene calls are TRBV28 and TRBJ1-6; possible D gene TRBD1, 6 bases. The germline gives CDR1 MDHEN, CDR2 SYDVKM. The CDR3 totals 14 residues. V shed 10 bases and J shed 6 bases, with 16 bases lying between them. CDR3: CATKQGTGNSPLHF. CDR3 DNA sequence: TGTGCCACTAAGCAGGGGACGGGTAATTCACCCCTCCACTTT.

V is TRBV4-2 and J is TRBJ2-2, with TRBD1 matching 7 bases. The germline gives CDR1 LGHNA, CDR2 YNFKEQ. The CDR3 runs 16 residues. V dropped 1 base and J dropped 5; count of bases not matched to a gene: 7. The CDR3 sequence is CASSQAISGGTGELFF. The CDR3 nucleotides are TGTGCCAGCAGCCAAGCAATCTCAGGGGGTACCGGGGAGCTGTTTTTT.

The chain joins TRBV19 to TRBJ1-1, with D uncertain. Germline CDR1 reads LNHDA; CDR2 reads SQIVND (reference sequence). There are 16 residues in the CDR3. Trimming took 1 base from V and 0 from J, leaving 12 bases between them. The CDR3 is CASSIGGSLMNTEAFF. CDR3 nucleotide sequence: TGTGCCAGTAGTATAGGAGGCAGCCTCATGAACACTGAAGCTTTCTTT.

The chain uses TRBV5-1 and TRBJ1-2; no clear D gene. Trimming shortened V by 3 bases and J by 2 bases, and 8 bases separated the two germline ends. Germline CDR1 reads SGHRS; CDR2 reads YFSETQ. The CDR3 covers 13 residues. CDR3 amino acids: CASSSAENYGYTF. CDR3 coding DNA: TGCGCCAGCAGCTCCGCGGAGAACTATGGCTACACCTTC.

The chain links TRBV6-1 to TRBJ1-2; the match to TRBD1 covers 9 bases. Germline V gives CDR1 MNHNS, CDR2 SASEGT. The CDR3 runs 17 residues. Trimming at V came to 1 base and at J to 3 bases, leaving 9 bases not matched to a gene. The chain's CDR3 is CASSEDLGGQGDYGYTF. The DNA of the CDR3 is TGTGCCAGCAGTGAAGATTTGGGGGGACAGGGAGACTATGGCTACACCTTC.

The chain recombines TRBV6-6 with TRBJ1-5, with 9 nucleotides matching TRBD1. This CDR3 is 14 amino acids long. The trim removed 8 bases at V and 4 bases at J, leaving 6 bases unmatched. CDR1 is MNHNY and CDR2 is SVGAGI in the germline V gene (reference sequence). The CDR3 coding sequence is TGTGCCAGCCTTGACAGGGGGGGGAATCAGCCCCAGCATTTT. Translated: CASLDRGGNQPQHF.

V usage is TRBV29-1 and J usage is TRBJ2-2; 7 nucleotides match TRBD2. CDR3 size: 12 residues. The J segment lost 6 bases and the V segment lost 3 bases, leaving 1 base of the junction unmatched. Germline CDR1 is SQVTM and CDR2 is ANQGSEA. The CDR3 reads CSVEGGAGELFF. The CDR3 DNA reads as TGCAGCGTTGAGGGGGGGGCCGGGGAGCTGTTTTTT.

The chain uses TRBV5-6 and TRBJ2-6; D uncertain. The CDR3 loop spans 18 amino acids. CDR1 is SGHDT and CDR2 is YYEEEE in the germline V gene. V was trimmed by 4 bases and J by 0 bases, leaving 17 bases between them. The CDR3: CASSPPRLRLSGANVLTF. For the CDR3, the DNA is TGTGCCAGCAGCCCGCCGAGATTGCGCCTCTCTGGGGCCAACGTCCTGACTTTC. The whole variable domain, remainder taken from reference TRBV5-6 and TRBJ2-6, is DAGVTQSPTHLIKTRGQQVTLRCSPKSGHDTVSWYQQALGQGPQFIFQYYEEEERQRGNFPDRFSGHQFPNYSSELNVNALLLGDSALYLCASSPPRLRLSGANVLTFGAGSRLTVL.

The gene calls are TRBV6-5 and TRBJ1-2, with a weak D call TRBD1 (6 bases). This CDR3 has 15 residues. With 7 bases removed from V and 5 bases from J, the gap between germline ends came to 20 bases. The germline CDR1 and CDR2 sequences are MNHEY and SVGAGI. The CDR3 sequence is CASTGDRKGPYGYTF. The CDR3 DNA is TGTGCCAGCACCGGAGACAGGAAGGGGCCATATGGCTACACCTTC.

The CDR3 region is CASSQGITNTEAFF. The CDR3, as DNA: TGTGCCAGCAGCCAAGGAATCACTAACACTGAAGCTTTCTTT. The rearrangement links TRBV3-1 (or the pseudogene TRBV3-2) to TRBJ1-1; D is ambiguous. The CDR3 loop spans 14 amino acids. Germline CDR1 and CDR2: LGHDT and YNNKEL (reference sequence). With 1 base removed from V and 2 bases from J, the gap between germline ends came to 8 bases.